This TCR beta chain comes out of a study of T cell responses to AZD1222 COVID-19 vaccine. TCRdb's copy holds only in-frame clones and misses some; the assay was immunoSEQ multiplex PCR. The sample shows around 120,000 clones, about 90% of them seen only once. V was pared by 5 bases and J by 4 bases, with 18 bases between. Germline values: CDR1 SEHNR, CDR2 FQNEAQ (reference sequence). This CDR3 contains 16 residues. The chain links TRBV7-9 to TRBJ2-1; D might be TRBD1 or TRBD2, each matching 5 bases. Sample: peripheral blood, taken 28 days after the second AZD1222 dose. This clonotype was sampled from an adult who received the AZD1222 COVID-19 vaccine. The CDR3 loop reads CASSPGERGVYNEQFF. The CDR3 region has the DNA TGTGCCAGCAGCCCCGGGGAAAGAGGGGTTTACAATGAGCAGTTCTTC. The variable domain in full, with the rest retrieved from reference TRBV7-9 and TRBJ2-1, is DTGVSQNPRHKITKRGQNVTFRCDPISEHNRLYWYRQTLGQGPEFLTYFQNEAQLEKSRLLSDRFSAERPKGSFSTLEIQRTEQGDSAMYLCASSPGERGVYNEQFFGPGTRLTVL.